One sample yielded the 17 T cell receptor beta chains listed below, sequenced in a study of blood T cell repertoires in COVID-19. The table came from immunoSEQ multiplex PCR; TCRdb's copy has only in-frame clones and leaves some out. This sample carries around 270,000 clones, 70% to 85% of them seen once, and the ten largest clones take approximately 0.94%. The sample comprised peripheral blood. Receptor source: a human donor with COVID-19, enrolled during active disease. The donor label of this sample is uncertain.

The chain combines TRBV7-2 with TRBJ1-6; D possibly corresponds to TRBD1 (5 bases). This CDR3 is 14 amino acids long. The germline gives CDR1 SGHTA, CDR2 FQGNSA. V lost 1 base, J lost 9 bases, and 10 bases lay in between. Here the CDR3 reads CASSLGQHFSPLHF. Written as DNA, the CDR3 is TGTGCCAGCAGCTTAGGACAGCATTTTTCACCCCTCCACTTT.

V is TRBV19 and J is TRBJ2-3; TRBD2 agrees at 10 bases. V shed 4 bases and J 2 bases; nucleotides not matched to a gene: 6. Looked up from germline, CDR1 is LNHDA and CDR2 is SQIVND (reference sequence). CDR3 length: 16 amino acids. CDR3 nucleotides: TGTGCCAGTAGTACTCGACTAGCGGGCGACACAGATACGCAGTATTTT. Translated, it gives CASSTRLAGDTDTQYF.

The V gene is TRBV14, the J gene TRBJ2-7; D possibly corresponds to TRBD2 (5 bases). The V and J ends lost 5 bases and 6 bases respectively, with 17 bases between them. Germline V gene sequence: CDR1 SGHDN, CDR2 FVKESK. The CDR3 runs to 14 residues. The CDR3 DNA reads as TGTGCCAGCAGCAAGGGCAGATTTCGGGGCGAGCAGTACTTC. Its protein is CASSKGRFRGEQYF.

The chain joins TRBV2 to TRBJ2-2; TRBD2 matches 8 bases. V shed 6 bases, J shed 4 bases, and the junction held 7 bases outside the gene matches. The V gene's germline CDR1 is SNHLY and CDR2 FYNNEI. This CDR3 is built from 15 residues. In nucleotides, the CDR3 is TGTGCCAGCAGATCGACTAGCGATATCACCGGGGAGCTGTTTTTT. Protein sequence: CASRSTSDITGELFF.

This clone was seen just once. V and J are TRBV10-2 and TRBJ2-1; 11 bases fit TRBD2. Germline trimming cut 6 bases from V and 6 bases from J; bases unmatched to any gene: 4. CDR3 length: 14 amino acids. Germline assignment: CDR1 WSHSY and CDR2 SAAADI. The CDR3 loop is CASSGTSGTNEQFF. The CDR3 DNA reads TGCGCCAGCAGCGGGACTAGCGGTACCAATGAGCAGTTCTTC.

This chain connects TRBV4-1 to TRBJ2-3; 11 positions agree with TRBD1. V lost 4 bases to trimming and J lost 6 bases; unmatched junction nucleotides: 9. Germline V gene sequence: CDR1 MGHRA, CDR2 YSYEKL. The CDR3 is 16 amino acids. CDR3 in amino acids: CASSPGQGAYWDTQYF. The CDR3 DNA reads TGCGCCAGCAGCCCCGGACAGGGGGCTTACTGGGATACGCAGTATTTT.

This chain connects TRBV25-1 to TRBJ1-2, with TRBD1 matching over 7 bases. The germline gives CDR1 MGHDK, CDR2 SYGVNS. J gave up 6 bases and V 5 bases, and 6 bases lay outside the gene matches. This CDR3 has 13 amino acids. The CDR3 here is CASSSGTVDGYTF. DNA of the CDR3: TGTGCCAGCAGTTCCGGGACAGTGGATGGCTACACCTTC.

This clone was observed once. This chain joins TRBV27 and TRBJ1-1; tentative D call: TRBD1 (5 bases). Germline CDR1 reads MNHEY; CDR2 reads SMNVEV (reference sequence). Between the trimmed V and J ends, which lost 3 bases and 6 bases, there was a span of 11 bases. CDR3 length equals 13 residues. This CDR3 is CASSLQGVSEAFF. CDR3 nucleotides: TGTGCCAGCAGTTTGCAGGGTGTCTCTGAAGCTTTCTTT.

The chain recombines TRBV7-2 with TRBJ2-1; TRBD1 agrees at 8 bases. CDR3 length: 14 residues. Unmatched junction bases numbered 3, after V lost 6 bases and J lost 2 bases. In germline, CDR1 is SGHTA, CDR2 FQGNSA. For the CDR3, the DNA is TGTGCCAGCAGGACAGGGGTCCCCTACAATGAGCAGTTCTTC. Its protein is CASRTGVPYNEQFF.

This chain links TRBV7-9 with TRBJ2-1, with D possibly TRBD2 on 5 matching bases. The CDR3 extends over 13 amino acids. V lost 4 bases, J lost 6 bases, and 10 bases lay in between. Germline CDR1 and CDR2: SEHNR and FQNEAQ (reference sequence). The CDR3, as DNA: TGTGCCAGCAGCTATCTAGCAAGCAATGAGCAGTTCTTC. It is translated as CASSYLASNEQFF.

The CDR3 nucleotides are TGCGCCAGCAGCCCGACCCAGACAGGGATGAACACTGAAGCTTTCTTT. This encodes CASSPTQTGMNTEAFF. The V and J genes are TRBV5-1 and TRBJ1-1; 7 positions match TRBD1. The CDR3 length is 16 residues. Germline V gene data show CDR1 as SGHRS and CDR2 as YFSETQ. With 4 bases clipped from V and 0 bases from J, the junction kept 9 bases outside the gene matches.

This rearrangement joins TRBV11-2 to TRBJ2-7, with TRBD1 identical over 7 bases. Germline lookup yields CDR1 SGHAT and CDR2 FQNNGV. The V gene end was trimmed by 2 bases and the J gene end by 2 bases; junction bases not matched to a gene: 6. This CDR3 region has 15 residues. The CDR3 region is CASSLSGGQAYEQYF. For the CDR3, the DNA is TGTGCCAGCAGCTTAAGCGGAGGACAGGCCTACGAGCAGTACTTC.

This clone was observed a handful of times. The chain carries TRBV28 and TRBJ1-1; D may be TRBD1 (6 bases). Germline CDR1 and CDR2: MDHEN and SYDVKM. CDR3 length: 17 residues. V lost 4 bases and J lost 0, with 18 bases in between. This CDR3 is CASSSRIAGVVNTEAFF. Written as DNA, the CDR3 is TGTGCCAGCAGTTCAAGAATTGCAGGGGTTGTGAACACTGAAGCTTTCTTT.

This sequence joins TRBV5-1 and TRBJ1-4, with 9 nucleotides matching TRBD1. Germline CDR1 is SGHRS and CDR2 is YFSETQ. CDR3 length: 15 residues. V lost 2 bases and J lost 8; bases outside the gene matches: 7. For the CDR3, the DNA is TGCGCCAGCAGCTTAGAACGGACAGGGGAAGAAAAACTGTTTTTT. Its translation: CASSLERTGEEKLFF.

The sample holds a few counts of this clone. The chain uses TRBV29-1 and TRBJ2-7; D not resolved. The CDR3 is made up of 15 amino acids. V was cut by 1 base and J by 3 bases, with 16 bases left in between. Germline CDR1 and CDR2: SQVTM and ANQGSEA. The CDR3 loop reads CSVEVHHRNYYEQYF. The DNA for the CDR3 is TGCAGCGTTGAAGTACACCACCGAAACTACTACGAGCAGTACTTC.

The chain links TRBV6-1 to TRBJ2-1; TRBD1 might be the D (6 bases). Germline assignment: CDR1 MNHNS and CDR2 SASEGT. CDR3 length: 15 amino acids. V was shortened by 2 bases and J by 5 bases, with 13 bases between the two germline ends. The DNA of the CDR3 is TGTGCCAGCAGTGAAAGTCCAGGGGTCAACAATGAGCAGTTCTTC. It yields the protein CASSESPGVNNEQFF.

The gene calls are TRBV27 and TRBJ2-1, with TRBD1 matching 8 bases. V lost 4 bases and J lost 4; bases outside the gene matches: 21. The CDR3 is 20 amino acids. CDR1 and CDR2 from the germline V gene are MNHEY and SMNVEV (reference sequence). CDR3 sequence reads: CASSSKGLGTGSLDYNEQFF. The CDR3 bases are TGTGCCAGCAGTTCAAAGGGCTTAGGGACAGGCTCATTGGATTACAATGAGCAGTTCTTC.